The source of this T cell receptor (beta chain) is a study of blood T cell repertoires in COVID-19. This CDR3 spans 16 amino acids. V was shortened by 6 bases and J by 4 bases, with 19 bases between the two germline ends. CDR1 is KGHSH, CDR2 LQKENI, per germline. Some clones are missing from TCRdb's copy, which holds only in-frame ones; the method was immunoSEQ multiplex PCR. The sample has under 50,000 clones; 75% to 85% are singletons. This receptor was identified in a human donor in a cohort sampled during active COVID-19. Sequencing was performed on peripheral blood. The J gene is TRBJ1-3, the V gene TRBV18, with no clear D. The DNA for the CDR3 is TGTGCCAGCTCTCCTACCTTGCAGGCTGGGGGAAACACCATATATTTT. Amino acid sequence: CASSPTLQAGGNTIYF.